A single sample gave rise to the 22 T cell receptor beta chains below, sequenced in a study of regulatory T cells in long-lasting Graves disease. Library construction for TCR beta used iRepertoire HTBI primers and Arm-PCR of CDR3 regions. From the multiplex PCR reads, TCRdb called clonotypes with MiXCR, one entry per CDR3 protein. The top ten hold approximately 12% of the sample, which has about 220,000 distinct CDR3 sequences, approximately 18% seen once. Time point defined: newly diagnosed GD, antithyroid drugs for less than 3 months. Isolated PBMC RNA provided the starting material for the TCR library. The same data also went into a second study, on T cells in Graves' hyperthyroidism and ophthalmopathy.

The source was peripheral blood mononuclear cells (PBMCs), collected at new diagnosis, from a patient treated with antithyroid drugs. All receptors derive from a woman in her thirties with Graves disease.

In its sample, this clonotype was seen many times. This chain links TRBV28 with TRBJ1-3, with unresolved D. Trimming removed 7 bases at V and 6 bases at J, with 10 bases between. Germline-derived CDR1 and CDR2 are MDHEN and SYDVKM. The CDR3 runs 12 residues. CDR3 region: CASTGAANTIYF. The CDR3 DNA reads TGTGCCAGCACCGGAGCCGCAAACACCATATATTTT.

CDR3 bases: TGTGCCAGCAGTTTAAGGACTAGCGCAACCGGGGAGCTGTTTTTT. Amino acid sequence: CASSLRTSATGELFF. The rearrangement joins TRBV28 to TRBJ2-2; 9 bases map to TRBD2. Looked up from germline, CDR1 is MDHEN and CDR2 is SYDVKM. V was pared by 2 bases and J by 5 bases, with 3 bases of the junction left unmatched. This CDR3 region has 15 residues.

This clonotype was found a few times. A clone one base away is much larger, so this may be a read error. The V gene is TRBV30, the J gene TRBJ1-1, with 7 bases fitting TRBD1. The CDR3 is 15 amino acids. CDR1 is GTSNPN, CDR2 SVGIG, per germline (reference sequence). CDR3 residues: CAWSVQIQGNTETFF. The CDR3 DNA is TGTGCCTGGAGTGTCCAAATACAGGGGAACACTGAAACTTTCTTT. Full variable domain (missing parts from reference TRBV30 and TRBJ1-1): SQTIHQWPATLVQPVGSPLSLECTVEGTSNPNLYWYRQAAGRGLQLLFYSVGIGQISSEVPQNLSASRPQDRQFILSSKKLLLSDSGFYLCAWSVQIQGNTETFFGQGTRLTVV.

This rearrangement joins TRBV7-9 to TRBJ2-7; tentatively, D is TRBD1 (5 bases). The CDR3 is made up of 17 amino acids. Trimming pared 2 bases from V and 2 bases from J, leaving 19 bases between. Germline CDR1 is SEHNR and CDR2 is FQNEAQ (reference sequence). Written as DNA, the CDR3 is TGTGCCAGCAGCTTAAGTTGGGCGGCAGGGATAGCCTACGAGCAGTACTTC. Protein: CASSLSWAAGIAYEQYF.

This clonotype has a count of ten or more. The chain couples TRBV5-1 to TRBJ2-1; 10 bases map to TRBD1. CDR1 and CDR2 from the germline V gene are SGHRS and YFSETQ. V was clipped by 1 base and J by 8 bases; unmatched bases: 3. The CDR3 extends over 14 amino acids. The CDR3 nucleotides read TGCGCCAGCAGCTTGAGGACAGGGGGGGATGAGCAGTTCTTC. Encoded protein: CASSLRTGGDEQFF.

The rearrangement uses TRBV28 and TRBJ2-2; the D is unclear. The germline gives CDR1 MDHEN, CDR2 SYDVKM. There are 12 residues in the CDR3. Trimming shortened V by 6 bases and J by 6 bases, and 8 bases separated the two germline ends. The CDR3 reads CASRVGSGELFF. CDR3 nucleotide sequence: TGTGCCAGCAGGGTGGGGTCCGGGGAGCTGTTTTTT.

The table lists this clonotype with many counts. The chain joins TRBV6-1 to TRBJ1-4; D gene ambiguous. The CDR3 length is 14 residues. Trimming shortened V by 8 bases and J by 4 bases, and 14 bases separated the two germline ends. Germline V lookup: CDR1 MNHNS, CDR2 SASEGT. The CDR3 spells CASGQTRFNEKLFF. The CDR3 nucleotides are TGTGCCAGCGGCCAGACACGCTTTAATGAAAAACTGTTTTTT.

In regard to this clonotype: Since a much larger clone is just one base distant, this may be a read error. The chain uses TRBV28 and TRBJ1-6, with a possible D match to TRBD1 (6 bases). Trimming cost V 10 bases and J 7 bases, with 14 bases left between them. The CDR3 extends over 13 amino acids. In germline, CDR1 is MDHEN, CDR2 SYDVKM. CDR3 in DNA: TGTGCCACCCCCACAGGGCTCAATTCACCCCTCCACTTT. Amino acids: CATPTGLNSPLHF.

This clonotype was recorded many times. The V and J genes are TRBV6-1 and TRBJ1-3; D is unresolved. The CDR3 totals 16 residues. V was shortened by 5 bases and J by 2 bases, with 16 bases between the two germline ends. Germline lookup yields CDR1 MNHNS and CDR2 SASEGT. The CDR3, as DNA: TGTGCCAGCAGTCCCCCCCTCGGGCTCCCTGGAAACACCATATATTTT. Encoded protein: CASSPPLGLPGNTIYF.

This clonotype was observed many times. The rearrangement joins TRBV28 to TRBJ1-2; 7 bases agree with TRBD1. Trimming removed 5 bases from V and 4 bases from J; junction bases left unmatched: 4. CDR1 is MDHEN, CDR2 SYDVKM, per germline. The CDR3 has 13 amino acids. The chain's CDR3 is CASSPGGPYGYTF. The CDR3 coding sequence is TGTGCCAGCAGTCCAGGGGGACCCTATGGCTACACCTTC.

This clonotype appeared a few times. A much larger clonotype is one base distant, so this may be a read error. This chain connects TRBV6-2 or TRBV6-3 to TRBJ2-1; D is unresolved. The CDR3 covers 18 residues. CDR1 is MNHEY, CDR2 SVGEGT, per germline. The CDR3 region has the DNA TGTGCCAGCAGTTACTCGCCCGCGCCCAAAAGCTCCTGCAATGAGCAGTTCTTC. Translation: CASSYSPAPKSSCNEQFF.

This clonotype has at least ten counts. This chain links TRBV29-1 with TRBJ1-2; D may be TRBD1 (5 bases). The CDR3 covers 14 residues. Germline CDR1 reads SQVTM; CDR2 reads ANQGSEA. V lost 3 bases and J lost 0, with 11 bases in between. In nucleotides, the CDR3 is TGCAGCGTTGACCCAGGGCCCCCTAACTATGGCTACACCTTC. Amino acids: CSVDPGPPNYGYTF. The full variable domain, rest sourced from reference TRBV29-1 and TRBJ1-2, is SAVISQKPSRDICQRGTSLTIQCQVDSQVTMMFWYRQQPGQSLTLIATANQGSEATYESGFVIDKFPISRPNLTFSTLTVSNMSPEDSSIYLCSVDPGPPNYGYTFGSGTRLTVV.

This clonotype was recorded a few times. A much bigger clone sits one base away, suggesting this may be a read error. The chain links TRBV9 to TRBJ1-5, with TRBD1 matching over 7 bases. Germline CDR1 SGDLS, CDR2 YYNGEE. The CDR3 totals 15 residues. CDR3 coding DNA: TGTGCCAGCAGCGCCGTAGGGACAGCTAATCAGCCCCAGCGTTTT. It encodes CASSAVGTANQPQRF.

For this clonotype: It may be a read error: a sequence one base away is much more abundant. J is TRBJ2-5 and V is TRBV6-5, with a tentative D call TRBD2 (5 bases). Gene TRBJ2-1 matches the end of the DNA better, so the J call may be wrong. CDR3 size: 17 residues. Looked up from germline, CDR1 is MNHEY and CDR2 is SVGAGI. The CDR3 here is CASGYNFPHPRGAEQFF. Written as DNA, the CDR3 is TGTGCCAGCGGTTACAATTTCCCCCACCCCCGGGGAGCTGAGCAGTTCTTC.

This clonotype was seen many times. The CDR3 loop is CATSSESNTDTQYF. In DNA, the CDR3 is TGTGCCACCAGTTCGGAAAGCAACACAGATACGCAGTATTTT. The chain links TRBV24-1 to TRBJ2-3; D is unresolved. Trimming pared 6 bases from V and 2 bases from J, leaving 11 bases between. The CDR3 has 14 amino acids. Germline lookup yields CDR1 KGHDR and CDR2 SFDVKD.

The table lists this clonotype with many counts. V gene TRBV12-3 or TRBV12-4 combines with J gene TRBJ2-6, with D perhaps matching TRBD2 (6 bases). The CDR3 is 16 amino acids. V was cut by 2 bases and J by 1 base, with 9 bases left in between. CDR3: CASSLLGGSGANVLTF. As DNA, the CDR3 is TGTGCCAGCAGTTTATTGGGGGGTTCTGGGGCCAACGTCCTGACTTTC.

This clonotype was picked up a small number of times. This rearrangement joins TRBV7-3 to TRBJ2-5; D is undetermined. Germline V lookup: CDR1 SGHTA, CDR2 FQGTGA. The germline V and J ends were trimmed by 2 bases and 1 base, with 5 bases remaining between them. This CDR3 spans 13 amino acids. The CDR3 spells CASSLGPQETQYF. CDR3 in DNA: TGTGCCAGCAGCTTAGGGCCCCAAGAGACCCAGTACTTC.

This clonotype was detected many times. The V call is TRBV30, the J call TRBJ2-7; D call uncertain. The CDR3 consists of 11 residues. V lost 2 bases, J lost 3 bases, and 5 bases lay in between. Germline CDR1 and CDR2: GTSNPN and SVGIG (reference sequence). The CDR3, as DNA: TGTGCCTGGAGTTGGAACTACGAGCAGTACTTC. Translation: CAWSWNYEQYF.

This clonotype was seen ten or more times. J is TRBJ1-5 and V is TRBV12-3 or TRBV12-4; tentative D call: TRBD1 (5 bases). V was cut by 8 bases and J by 3 bases, with 23 bases left in between. The length of the CDR3 is 17 residues. Written as DNA, the CDR3 is TGTGCCAGCGCCAAGCGGGCGGGACGGGCAACCAATCAGCCCCAGCATTTT. Encoded protein: CASAKRAGRATNQPQHF.

This clonotype was found many times. This chain connects TRBV4-1 to TRBJ2-1; TRBD1 matches 11 bases. CDR1 and CDR2 (germline): MGHRA, YSYEKL. Losses at the gene ends were 4 bases for V and 7 bases for J; bases not matched to a gene: 6. There are 15 residues in the CDR3. CDR3 amino acids: CASSLQGQGANEQFF. The CDR3 nucleotides read TGCGCCAGCAGCCTACAAGGACAGGGGGCGAATGAGCAGTTCTTC.

The rearrangement uses TRBV10-3 and TRBJ1-1, with 7 bases lining up with TRBD1. Germline V gene sequence: CDR1 ENHRY, CDR2 SYGVKD. Trimming cost V 5 bases and J 7 bases; bases outside gene matches: 7. CDR3 length: 13 residues. This CDR3 reads CAISSLDRVEAFF. The CDR3 nucleotides read TGTGCCATCAGTAGCCTCGACAGGGTTGAAGCTTTCTTT.

Ten or more counts support this clonotype. CDR3 in DNA: TGTGCCAGTAGTAGTAGGCTGAACACTGAAGCTTTCTTT. Translation gives CASSSRLNTEAFF. The chain combines TRBV19 with TRBJ1-1; D remains unclear. V shed 4 bases and J shed 0 bases, with 6 bases lying between them. This CDR3 is built from 13 residues. The germline gives CDR1 LNHDA, CDR2 SQIVND (reference sequence).